Described below is a single T cell receptor beta chain sequence and its context. In this sample, this clone turned up a few times. Its antigen is not yet known. Nothing much larger sits one base from this clone, and base qualities are not available. The record originates from a study of cytomegalovirus exposure and HLA in healthy donors (dated 2017 in TCRdb). Regarding the complete study: An earlier analysis of 587 of the donors reported roughly 300 Gb of sequence data and 117 million unique TCR beta sequences obtained from about 179 million T cells. Around 320 gigabases of sequencing data and tens of millions of unique TCR sequences were included in an early release covering over 600 HLA-typed donors. Among the approximately 420 genotyped donors, more than 70% belonged to the genetic ancestry cluster associated with self-reported Caucasian donors. The study aimed to test whether signatures of past pathogen exposure could be identified by cataloging public T cell receptors. The study used immunosequencing to profile the T cell repertoires of several hundred subjects and linked those repertoires to cytomegalovirus serostatus. In addition to the first cohort of about 650 subjects, a separate validation cohort of about 120 different subjects was used. To predict cytomegalovirus infection status, the study combined high-throughput TCR immunosequencing, statistical association of individual TCRs with disease status, and machine learning. A later analysis re-analyzed previously published TCR beta repertoires from about 730 donors and added high-resolution HLA genotyping to study TCR occurrence patterns. In the later analysis, no new phenotypic data were used to find candidate immune exposures; instead, reliance was placed on TCR beta sequences and their occurrence across donors. An earlier analysis of 587 of the donors applied high-throughput TCR beta sequencing to assess whether each TCR beta V gene segment acted as functional or pseudogenic. Donor age, sex, ethnicity and CMV serostatus were compiled together with the repertoire data. A later genetic analysis used genome-wide SNP genotypes for about 60% of the roughly 670 donors, treating that subset as a discovery cohort. All discovery cohort repertoires had been generated using a single sequencing platform. HLA typing covered class I and class II loci at four-digit resolution. Typing coverage varied by locus: about 629-640 donors for A, B, C, DRB1 and DQB1; roughly 510 for DQA1; more than 600 for DPA1; approximately 490 for DPB1. Because of strong linkage in the cohort, a few DR-DQ haplotypes were treated as single units for association and clustering. Among about 400 genotyped donors of the cohort, an average of approximately 200,000 unique TCR beta nucleotide sequences was sequenced per donor, of which 15% to 20% were non-productive.

Including the terminal cysteine and phenylalanine, the CDR3 comprises 13 residues. The kept DNA is CDR3 alone, 39 bases in frame from the first base. CDR1 and CDR2 (SGHRS, YFSETQ) derive from the germline V gene. V is cut by 4 bases and J by 6 bases, and the space between the germline ends is 13 bases. The method behind the library was the immunoSEQ multiplex PCR assay. For the multiplex PCR, a mixture combining 60 forward primers for TCR Vbeta segments and 13 reverse primers for TCR Jbeta segments was used. The CDR3 region of rearranged TCR beta genes was amplified from genomic DNA with a multiplex PCR assay. The amplified TCR beta libraries were sequenced on the Illumina HiSeq System as 87-base-pair reads. As for how the authors treated the data: In a later analysis, 70 million to 95 million unique TCR beta chains were counted across the roughly 610 repertoires, and roughly 9.9 million of these chains were shared by at least two donors. Raw reads were error-corrected and collapsed into unique sequences with a nearest-neighbor algorithm that merged closely related sequences to remove PCR and sequencing errors. Alignment of CDR3 sequences to IMGT reference sequences was used to assign V, D and J gene segments. For a sequence to be retained, a match of at least six nucleotides was required to both a V gene segment and a J gene segment. Rearrangements were classified as productive when the CDR3 lacked stop codons and remained in frame with V and J, and all other rearrangements were classified as non-productive. Following IMGT convention, CDR3 was defined as the stretch from the second conserved V-encoded cysteine to the conserved J-encoded phenylalanine. The earlier analysis of 500 to 750 of the donors excluded any sequence lacking an unambiguous match to a single V gene segment. In an earlier analysis of a few hundred of the donors, V segments were called functional above 56.7% productive rearrangements and were called segregating when the between-donor standard deviation exceeded 5%. A statistical classification framework was developed to diagnose cytomegalovirus status using the catalog of TCR beta chain sequences. In a later analysis, TCR nucleotide sequences were compared against IMGT/GENE-DB human TR gene sequences so that V and J genes could be assigned. Using the TCRdist pipeline, a later analysis assigned CDR3 sequences along with most-parsimonious VDJ recombination scenarios. In a later analysis, each TCR beta chain was defined by its CDR3 amino acid sequence together with its V-gene family, and reads without a unique V-gene family were excluded. In a later analysis, nearly 600 highly shared, low-generation-probability nucleotide sequences were removed to address suspected cross-contamination and a sequencing artifact. For each public chain, a later analysis derived a clonal expansion index from normalized ranks of inferred template counts within each repertoire. Generation probabilities in a later analysis came from a VDJ recombination model fitted to out-of-frame rearrangements, and those results were checked against IGoR. Hypergeometric tests were used in a later analysis to score TCR-TCR, TCR-HLA and TCR-CMV co-occurrence, with a repertoire-size bias correction applied to the TCR pairs. In a later analysis, false discovery rates were estimated by permuting HLA or CMV assignments 20 times. In a later analysis, co-occurring TCRs were grouped using DBSCAN, with TCRdist sequence similarity added in when clustering inside HLA-allele-positive subsets. Repertoires with fewer than 30,000 or more than 120,000 public chains were left out of co-occurrence clustering, as were four to six repertoires with anomalous nucleotide sharing. TCRdb retrieved this table from immuneACCESS and kept in-frame rearrangements only. Not all clones are present; in checked studies, unresolved V genes account for under half, and no reason is known for the remainder. For V, J and clone size, that table is used; D and trimming come from the DNA. This sample comprises around 110,000 clones, around 80% of them detected only once. Around 4.8% of the sample goes to the ten largest clones.

On the study overall, not on this receptor specifically: In an earlier analysis of around 600 of the donors, most TCR beta V segments were observed in productive rearrangements about 90% or about 30% of the time, broadly matching IMGT annotations. The study gave a list of about 170 TCR beta chains associated with cytomegalovirus. According to a later analysis, parvovirus B19, influenza, CMV and Epstein-Barr virus appeared linked to several top co-occurrence clusters. Immune exposure information for the cohort was limited to CMV serostatus. Most CMV-associated TCR beta chains appeared to be HLA-restricted in a later analysis, and the HLA associations seemed to be driven largely by CMV exposure. At a false discovery rate of 0.05, a later analysis linked approximately 18,000 TCR beta sequences to specific HLA alleles. In a later analysis, HLA-associated TCR beta chains were found to be more clonally expanded and to have lower generation probabilities than equally common non-associated chains. A later genetic analysis reported fewer N-insertions in productive TCRs among donors in an Asian-associated ancestry cluster than the 666-donor mean. In a later analysis, the rate of TCR association differed among HLA loci, with DRB1 alleles having the most associated TCRs and HLA-C alleles having the fewest. Correlated functional status among segregating V segments might be attributable to linkage disequilibrium, but an unknown experimental factor could not be ruled out. A further reported finding was that TCR beta sequences accurately predicted the HLA-A and HLA-B alleles for most subjects in the first cohort. While some public TCRs were present in many individuals, most TCR sequences turned up only very rarely across donors. Because counts were too low, about 18 rarely observed V segments, including chromosome 9 orphons, were left out of the earlier analysis of some 640 of the donors. According to the authors, the approach could potentially be generalized to other disease states and immunological phenotypes. The 87-base-pair reads could not distinguish some IMGT-functional V segments, including TRBV6-2 and TRBV6-3, so those segments were excluded. The sequencing pipeline was judged likely to have produced a cluster of highly shared sequence variants as a technical artifact. Because some donors lacked HLA typing at each locus, the association tests relied only on the typed subset. Cytomegalovirus status was reported to be diagnosed by the classifier with high specificity and sensitivity in both the original and validation cohorts. Strong co-occurrence of HLA alleles, especially DR and DQ, made assigning TCR associations to individual alleles difficult. V-gene and J-gene trimming of TCR beta chains was associated with a missense DCLRE1C variant in a later genetic analysis, and the association was replicated in an independent cohort. Sequencing depth was assumed to be roughly uniform across donors in the presence/absence analyses, though that assumption may not hold. In vitro tests confirmed that a few of the cytomegalovirus-associated TCR beta chains recognize cytomegalovirus antigens. The cohort was sequenced for TCR beta chains only, and without alpha or paired-chain data the features that could be detected were limited.

In total, roughly 710 healthy bone marrow donors made up the cohort. At the time of sampling, all cohort members were nominally healthy, though unrecorded immune exposures were likely present. The donor was CMV seropositive and belonged to the group of 270 or so seropositive cohort members. Each donor provided a peripheral blood sample, and peripheral blood mononuclear cells were used for TCR beta sequencing. Genomic DNA extraction from the blood cell samples was performed with the Qiagen DNeasy Blood Extraction Kit. Sequencing used PBMCs. This TCR was sampled from a man aged 25 to 45 in good health and CMV-seropositive. Here the chain combines TRBV5-1 and TRBJ1-1, with the D gene uncertain. CDR3 reads: CASSGGSSSEAFF. Read as DNA, the sequence is TGCGCCAGCAGCGGAGGGTCCTCTTCTGAAGCTTTCTTT.